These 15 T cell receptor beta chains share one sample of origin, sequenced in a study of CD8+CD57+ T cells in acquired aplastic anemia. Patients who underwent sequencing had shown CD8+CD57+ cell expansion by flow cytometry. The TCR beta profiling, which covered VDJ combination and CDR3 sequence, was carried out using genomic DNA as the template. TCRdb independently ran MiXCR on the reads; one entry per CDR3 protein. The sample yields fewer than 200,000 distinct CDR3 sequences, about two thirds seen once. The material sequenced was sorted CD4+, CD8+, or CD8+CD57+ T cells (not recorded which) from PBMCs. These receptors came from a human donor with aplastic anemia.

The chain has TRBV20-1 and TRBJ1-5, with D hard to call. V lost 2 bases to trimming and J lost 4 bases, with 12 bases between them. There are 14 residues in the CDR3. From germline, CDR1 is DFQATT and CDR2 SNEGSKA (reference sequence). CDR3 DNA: TGCAGTGCTAGATTTCCAGAACCTAATCAGCCCCAGCATTTT. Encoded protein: CSARFPEPNQPQHF.

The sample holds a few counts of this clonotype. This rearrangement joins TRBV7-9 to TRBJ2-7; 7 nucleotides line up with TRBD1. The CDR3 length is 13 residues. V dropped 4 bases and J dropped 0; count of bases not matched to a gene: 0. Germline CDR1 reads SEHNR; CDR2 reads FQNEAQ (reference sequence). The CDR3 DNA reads TGTGCCAGCAGCTGGGACAGCTCCTACGAGCAGTACTTC. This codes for CASSWDSSYEQYF.

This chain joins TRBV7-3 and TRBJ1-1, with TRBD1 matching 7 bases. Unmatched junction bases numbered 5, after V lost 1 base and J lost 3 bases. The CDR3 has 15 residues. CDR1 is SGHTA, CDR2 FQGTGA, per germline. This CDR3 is CASSLKAGGDTEAFF. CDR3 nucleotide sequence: TGTGCCAGCAGCTTAAAGGCAGGGGGGGACACTGAAGCTTTCTTT.

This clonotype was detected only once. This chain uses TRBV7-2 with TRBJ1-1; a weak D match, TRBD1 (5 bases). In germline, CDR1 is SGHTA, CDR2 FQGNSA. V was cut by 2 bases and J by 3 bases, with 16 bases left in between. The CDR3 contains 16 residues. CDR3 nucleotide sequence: TGTGCCAGCAGCTTATATCGAGCGGGGGGGTACACTGAAGCTTTCTTT. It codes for CASSLYRAGGYTEAFF.

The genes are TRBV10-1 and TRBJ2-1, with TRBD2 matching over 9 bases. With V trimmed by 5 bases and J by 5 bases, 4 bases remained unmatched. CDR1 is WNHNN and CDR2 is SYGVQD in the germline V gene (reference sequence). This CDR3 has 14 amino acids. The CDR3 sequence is CASSLAGDDNEQFF. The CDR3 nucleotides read TGCGCCAGCAGTTTAGCGGGAGATGACAATGAGCAGTTCTTC.

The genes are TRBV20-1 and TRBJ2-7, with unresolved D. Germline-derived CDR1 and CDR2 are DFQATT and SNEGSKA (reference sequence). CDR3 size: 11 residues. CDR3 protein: CSARQDYEQYF. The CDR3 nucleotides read TGCAGCGCTCGCCAAGACTACGAGCAGTACTTC.

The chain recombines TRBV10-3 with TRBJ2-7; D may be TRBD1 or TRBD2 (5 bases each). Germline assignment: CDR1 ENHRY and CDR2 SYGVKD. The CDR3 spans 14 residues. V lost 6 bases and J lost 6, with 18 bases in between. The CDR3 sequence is CAIRYRDHLSEQYF. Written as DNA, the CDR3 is TGTGCCATCAGGTACCGGGACCACCTCTCCGAGCAGTACTTC.

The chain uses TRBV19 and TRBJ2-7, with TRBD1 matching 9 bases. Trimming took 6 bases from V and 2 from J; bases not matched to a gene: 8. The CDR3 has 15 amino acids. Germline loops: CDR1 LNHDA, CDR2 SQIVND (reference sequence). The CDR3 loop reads CASSISQGAPYEQYF. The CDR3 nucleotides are TGTGCCAGTAGCATCTCACAGGGGGCTCCCTACGAGCAGTACTTC.

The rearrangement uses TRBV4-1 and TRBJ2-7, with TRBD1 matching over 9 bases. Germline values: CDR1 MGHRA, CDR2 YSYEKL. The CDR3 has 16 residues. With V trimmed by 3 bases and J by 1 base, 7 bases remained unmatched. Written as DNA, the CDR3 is TGCGCCAGCAGCCATGAAGGCGGGACAGGGTCCTACGAGCAGTACTTC. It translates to CASSHEGGTGSYEQYF.

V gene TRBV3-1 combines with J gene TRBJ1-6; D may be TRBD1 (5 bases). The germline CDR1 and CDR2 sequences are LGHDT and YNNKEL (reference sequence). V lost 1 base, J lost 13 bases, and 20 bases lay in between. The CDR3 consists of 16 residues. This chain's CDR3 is CASSQVSWTLQVPLHF. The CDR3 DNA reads TGTGCCAGCAGCCAAGTATCGTGGACACTACAAGTGCCCCTCCACTTT.

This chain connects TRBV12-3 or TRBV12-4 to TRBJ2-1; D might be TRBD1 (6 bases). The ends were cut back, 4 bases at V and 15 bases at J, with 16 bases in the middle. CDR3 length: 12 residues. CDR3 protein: CASSWTAPKPFF. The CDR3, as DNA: TGTGCCAGCAGTTGGACAGCTCCTAAACCGTTCTTC.

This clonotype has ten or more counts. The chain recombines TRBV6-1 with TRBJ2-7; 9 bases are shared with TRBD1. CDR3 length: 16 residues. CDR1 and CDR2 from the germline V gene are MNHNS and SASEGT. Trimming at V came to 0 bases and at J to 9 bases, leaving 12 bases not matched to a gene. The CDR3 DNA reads TGTGCCAGCAGTGAAGCCTCCGGGACAGGGATTGAAAGGCAGTACGTC. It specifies CASSEASGTGIERQYV.

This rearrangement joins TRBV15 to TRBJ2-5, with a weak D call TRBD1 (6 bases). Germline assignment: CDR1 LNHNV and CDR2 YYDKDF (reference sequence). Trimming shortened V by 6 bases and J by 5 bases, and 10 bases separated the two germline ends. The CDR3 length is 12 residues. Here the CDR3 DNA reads TGTGCCACCAGGGGGGCAGCGGAGACCCAGTACTTC. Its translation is CATRGAAETQYF.

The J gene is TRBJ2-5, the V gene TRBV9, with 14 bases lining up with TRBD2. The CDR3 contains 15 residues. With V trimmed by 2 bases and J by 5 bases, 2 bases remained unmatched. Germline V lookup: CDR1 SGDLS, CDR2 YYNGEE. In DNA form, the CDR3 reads TGTGCCAGCAGCGTGACTAGCGGGGGGGCTGAGACCCAGTACTTC. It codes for CASSVTSGGAETQYF.

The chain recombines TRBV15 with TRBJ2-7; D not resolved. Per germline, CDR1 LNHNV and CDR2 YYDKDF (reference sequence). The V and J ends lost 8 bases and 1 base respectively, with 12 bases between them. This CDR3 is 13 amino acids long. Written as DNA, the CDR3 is TGTGCCACCGGTCCCGGGTTATCCTACGAGCAGTACTTC. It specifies CATGPGLSYEQYF. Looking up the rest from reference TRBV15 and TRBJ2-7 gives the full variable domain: DAMVIQNPRYQVTQFGKPVTLSCSQTLNHNVMYWYQQKSSQAPKLLFHYYDKDFNNEADTPDNFQSRRPNTSFCFLDIRSPGLGDTAMYLCATGPGLSYEQYFGPGTRLTVT.